This T cell receptor (beta chain) was found in a study of OX40 agonist ivuxolimab in advanced cancers. Overall study findings and caveats: No determination was made of the antigen specificity of the expanded peripheral T cells. Clonal expansion from baseline to week 6 occurred in both CD4+ and CD8+ T cells.

On this clone itself: What it recognizes is unknown.

Sequenced by immunoSEQ multiplex PCR; TCRdb stores in-frame clones only, minus some. The sample has roughly 51,000 clones, more than 85% seen once. Sequenced material: CD4+ or CD8+ T cells sorted from blood, taken in a trial of the OX40 agonist ivuxolimab. This clonotype was sampled from an adult with an advanced solid tumor such as melanoma, head and neck, liver or kidney cancer.

DNA for the CDR3: TGTGCCAGCAGTACCGGGCCCTTCGAGCAGTACTTC. Its translation: CASSTGPFEQYF. V usage is TRBV2 and J usage is TRBJ2-7; no firm D call. The V gene lost 5 bases and the J gene lost 6 bases, with 11 bases spanning the gap. This CDR3 has 12 amino acids. Germline CDR1 is SNHLY and CDR2 is FYNNEI.